This T cell receptor (beta chain) was identified during a study of cytomegalovirus exposure and HLA in healthy donors. Whole-study context: Prior work identified some 120 million unique TCR beta sequences in roughly 180 million T cells.

As for this clone: Its antigen is unknown.

Broader study findings: In a later analysis, a missense DCLRE1C variant was linked to TCR beta V- and J-gene trimming.

The PCR was carried out with 60 Vbeta primers and 13 Jbeta primers. Profiled with immunoSEQ multiplex PCR; TCRdb holds only in-frame clones, not every one. The sample includes some 90,000 clones, approximately 81% of them seen just once. The CDR3 covers 16 residues. V lost 5 bases, J lost 5 bases, and 9 bases stayed unmatched. Germline values: CDR1 MNHEY, CDR2 SMNVEV (reference sequence). This TCR came from a middle-aged woman in good health and CMV-seronegative. Sequencing used PBMCs. The chain uses TRBV27 and TRBJ2-1; TRBD1 agrees at 10 bases. This chain's CDR3 is CASSLYRDRGHNEQFF. As DNA, the CDR3 is TGTGCCAGCAGTCTCTACCGGGACAGGGGCCACAATGAGCAGTTCTTC.